These 9 T cell receptor beta chains came from one sample sequenced in a study of blood T cell repertoires in COVID-19. The assay was immunoSEQ multiplex PCR, and TCRdb's table has in-frame clones only and misses some. The data contain around 260,000 clones, approximately 91% of them singletons. Sequences were obtained from peripheral blood. The origin of the receptors is a person between 18 and 35 years old with COVID-19, enrolled during active disease.

The chain carries TRBV25-1 and TRBJ1-5; 7 nucleotides line up with TRBD1. Germline-derived CDR1 and CDR2 are MGHDK and SYGVNS. With V trimmed by 8 bases and J by 2 bases, 9 bases remained unmatched. This CDR3 contains 15 residues. The CDR3 loop reads CASEPTGRGNQPQHF. The CDR3, as DNA: TGTGCCAGCGAACCGACAGGGAGAGGCAATCAGCCCCAGCATTTT.

This clone was counted once. This chain links TRBV28 with TRBJ2-7, with no clear D. This CDR3 contains 11 residues. V was clipped by 6 bases and J by 3 bases, with 6 bases between them. In germline, CDR1 is MDHEN, CDR2 SYDVKM. CDR3 in amino acids: CASRSSYEQYF. The CDR3 region has the DNA TGTGCCAGCAGATCTAGCTACGAGCAGTACTTC.

V usage is TRBV2 and J usage is TRBJ1-1; 8 bases line up with TRBD1. The germline V gene encodes CDR1 SNHLY and CDR2 FYNNEI. This CDR3 region has 13 residues. V shed 6 bases, J shed 5 bases, and the junction held 5 bases outside the gene matches. Here the CDR3 DNA reads TGTGCCAGCAGCACAGGGGGAGGAACTGAAGCTTTCTTT. This encodes CASSTGGGTEAFF.

CDR3 sequence: CATSRDLSYGYTF. Here the CDR3 DNA reads TGTGCCACCAGCAGAGACCTGAGCTATGGCTACACCTTC. The chain links TRBV15 to TRBJ1-2; D unclear. The CDR3 covers 13 residues. Per the germline V gene, CDR1 is LNHNV and CDR2 is YYDKDF (reference sequence). Trimming cost V 0 bases and J 4 bases, with 6 bases left between them.

V gene TRBV3-1 (or the pseudogene TRBV3-2) combines with J gene TRBJ2-2; D perhaps matches TRBD2 (6 bases). This CDR3 region has 17 residues. The germline V gene has CDR1 LGHDT and CDR2 YNNKEL (reference sequence). Trimming stripped 5 bases from V and 2 bases from J, with 18 bases between. The DNA of the CDR3 is TGTGCCAGCAGCTACCCTGGCGGGCGGGGAAACACCGGGGAGCTGTTTTTT. Its protein product is CASSYPGGRGNTGELFF.

The genes are TRBV6-5 and TRBJ1-3, with TRBD1 as a possible D gene (5 bases). Germline V gene lookup returns CDR1 MNHEY and CDR2 SVGAGI. V lost 5 bases to trimming and J lost 4 bases, with 12 bases between them. This CDR3 contains 14 residues. The CDR3 DNA sequence: TGTGCCAGCAGTACTATGAGGACAGGAAACACCATATATTTT. Its translation is CASSTMRTGNTIYF.

This chain links TRBV30 with TRBJ1-1; the D gene is possibly TRBD1 (5 bases). The V gene's germline CDR1 is GTSNPN and CDR2 SVGIG (reference sequence). The V end was cut by 4 bases, the J end by 7 bases, with 13 bases between. The CDR3 has 12 amino acids. The CDR3: CAWNQGPNEAFF. CDR3 nucleotide sequence: TGTGCCTGGAACCAGGGCCCTAATGAAGCTTTCTTT.

This clone occurred once. V gene TRBV6-2 or TRBV6-3 combines with J gene TRBJ2-6, with 8 bases that match TRBD1. CDR3 size: 15 residues. J lost 0 bases, V lost 6 bases, and 1 base had no gene match. Germline CDR1 MNHEY, CDR2 SVGEGT. The CDR3 DNA reads TGTGCCAGCAGCACAGGGGGCTCTGGGGCCAACGTCCTGACTTTC. This sequence encodes CASSTGGSGANVLTF.

The chain recombines TRBV2 with TRBJ2-5; TRBD2 matches 7 bases. V lost 5 bases, J lost 5 bases, and 11 bases stayed unmatched. This CDR3 spans 15 amino acids. From germline, CDR1 is SNHLY and CDR2 FYNNEI. CDR3 bases: TGTGCCAGCAGTAGGACTAGGGATCTTCGGGAGACCCAGTACTTC. This codes for CASSRTRDLRETQYF.